The source of this T cell receptor (beta chain) is a study of T-cell reconstitution after alpha-beta-depleted transplantation in children. The TCRbeta library incorporated unique molecular identifiers. One entry per CDR3 protein, called by TCRdb with MiXCR from the PCR reads. The sample records about 600,000 distinct CDR3 sequences, more than 9% being singletons. There are many counts of this clonotype. Trimming removed 1 base from V and 9 bases from J; junction bases left unmatched: 9. The CDR3 is 17 amino acids. The germline V gene has CDR1 SGHDT and CDR2 YYEEEE. This clonotype was obtained from a human donor who donated a stem cell graft to a child with acute myeloid leukemia. The V and J genes are TRBV5-6 and TRBJ2-1; 14 nucleotides align to TRBD2. Sequenced here: PBMCs from the stem cell graft donor, sampled from the stem cell graft. CDR3 sequence: CASSLSVTSGRASEQFF. The CDR3 DNA follows: TGTGCCAGCAGCTTGTCCGTGACTAGCGGGAGGGCCAGTGAGCAGTTCTTC.